Shown below are 4 T cell receptor beta chains from a single sample sequenced in a study of cytotoxic CD8 clonotypes in ibrutinib-treated CLL. Repertoires were generated with immunoSEQ multiplex PCR, while TCRdb's copy carries only in-frame clones and drops some. The data show some 200,000 clones, with 75% to 85% seen just once and 11% held by the top ten. The sample was PBMCs, taken after 12 months of ibrutinib treatment. All receptors derive from a human donor with chronic lymphocytic leukemia.

The chain uses TRBV5-4 and TRBJ1-4; 9 positions match TRBD1. The germline gives CDR1 SGHNT, CDR2 YYREEE (reference sequence). V shed 0 bases, J shed 6 bases, and the junction held 6 bases outside the gene matches. This CDR3 region has 16 residues. CDR3 nucleotide sequence: TGTGCCAGCAGCTTGGAACAGGGGGCGCTTGATGAAAAACTGTTTTTT. Its protein product is CASSLEQGALDEKLFF. Complete variable domain (other parts from reference TRBV5-4 and TRBJ1-4): ETGVTQSPTHLIKTRGQQVTLRCSSQSGHNTVSWYQQALGQGPQFIFQYYREEENGRGNFPPRFSGLQFPNYSSELNVNALELDDSALYLCASSLEQGALDEKLFFGSGTQLSVL.

Here the CDR3 reads CASSYSGTVAYEQYF. The CDR3 DNA reads as TGCGCCAGCAGCTACTCCGGGACCGTAGCCTACGAGCAGTACTTC. V usage is TRBV5-1 and J usage is TRBJ2-7; TRBD1 or TRBD2 may be the D gene (5 bases each). CDR3 length: 15 amino acids. From germline, CDR1 is SGHRS and CDR2 YFSETQ. Trimming cost V 3 bases and J 2 bases, with 15 bases left between them.

CDR3 sequence (DNA): TGTGCCAGCAGTGTAAGCGGACTAGCGGGAACCACAGATACGCAGTATTTT. It translates to CASSVSGLAGTTDTQYF. V gene TRBV6-4 combines with J gene TRBJ2-3; 12 nucleotides line up with TRBD2. The CDR3 is 17 residues long. Germline values: CDR1 MRHNA, CDR2 SNTAGT. The V segment lost 4 bases and the J segment 2 bases; nucleotides outside the gene matches: 7.

V is TRBV5-6 and J is TRBJ2-2; tentatively, D is TRBD2 (5 bases). The V and J ends lost 1 base and 4 bases respectively, with 11 bases between them. In germline, CDR1 is SGHDT, CDR2 YYEEEE. CDR3 length: 15 amino acids. CDR3 protein: CASSLISVSTGELFF. For the CDR3, the DNA is TGTGCCAGCAGCTTGATTAGCGTGTCCACCGGGGAGCTGTTTTTT. The whole variable domain, remainder taken from reference TRBV5-6 and TRBJ2-2, is DAGVTQSPTHLIKTRGQQVTLRCSPKSGHDTVSWYQQALGQGPQFIFQYYEEEERQRGNFPDRFSGHQFPNYSSELNVNALLLGDSALYLCASSLISVSTGELFFGEGSRLTVL.